Sequencing of this T cell receptor (beta chain) was carried out in a study of early T cells in non-severe SARS-CoV-2 infection. Overall study context: Sequenced bulk RNA came from whole blood that was unsorted, and chains were unpaired.

Separate cDNA molecules each had unique molecular identifiers attached to them. TCRdb reanalysed the 5' RACE reads using MiXCR and keeps one entry per CDR3 protein. The table records about 120,000 distinct CDR3 sequences, around 12% of them present only once. The CDR3 spans 14 residues. Germline-derived CDR1 and CDR2 are SQVTM and ANQGSEA. V shed 1 base and J shed 4 bases, with 14 bases lying between them. V is TRBV29-1 and J is TRBJ2-7; tentatively, D is TRBD1 (5 bases). The material sequenced was whole blood, taken at baseline. The receptor comes from an adult who was a healthcare worker with PCR-confirmed SARS-CoV-2 infection or an uninfected control (not recorded which). The CDR3, as DNA: TGCAGCGTTGAAGGTGGACACTCCACATACGAGCAGTACTTC. This encodes CSVEGGHSTYEQYF.